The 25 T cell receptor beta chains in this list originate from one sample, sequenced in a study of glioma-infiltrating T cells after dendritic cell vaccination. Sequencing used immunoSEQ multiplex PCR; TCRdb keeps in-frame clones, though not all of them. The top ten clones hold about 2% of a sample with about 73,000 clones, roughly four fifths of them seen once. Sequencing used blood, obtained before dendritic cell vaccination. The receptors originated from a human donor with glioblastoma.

This CDR3 reads CSVEVFGSRRTGELFF. The CDR3, as DNA: TGCAGCGTTGAAGTATTCGGGAGTCGGCGTACCGGGGAGCTGTTTTTT. This chain uses TRBV29-1 with TRBJ2-2, with D possibly being TRBD2 (6 bases). Trimming pared 1 base from V and 5 bases from J, leaving 17 bases between. The CDR3 covers 16 residues. Looked up from germline, CDR1 is SQVTM and CDR2 is ANQGSEA.

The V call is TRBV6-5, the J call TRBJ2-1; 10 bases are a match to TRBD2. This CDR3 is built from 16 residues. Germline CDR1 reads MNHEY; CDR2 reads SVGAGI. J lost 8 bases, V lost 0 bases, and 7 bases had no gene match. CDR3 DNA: TGTGCCAGCAGTTACTCGTCAGCTAGCGGGAGACATGAGCAGTTCTTC. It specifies CASSYSSASGRHEQFF.

The CDR3 protein is CSVGRLNTGELFF. The DNA for the CDR3 is TGCAGCGTTGGGAGATTGAACACCGGGGAGCTGTTTTTT. The V call is TRBV29-1, the J call TRBJ2-2; unclear D gene. Per the germline V gene, CDR1 is SQVTM and CDR2 is ANQGSEA. This CDR3 comprises 13 residues. V lost 4 bases to trimming and J lost 1 base, with 7 bases between them.

The CDR3 DNA follows: TGTGCCATCAGACCGGGACTAGTTTCGCCCGGGGAGCTGTTTTTT. This gives the protein CAIRPGLVSPGELFF. The gene calls are TRBV10-3 and TRBJ2-2; TRBD2 matches at 8 bases. The V segment lost 6 bases and the J segment 6 bases; nucleotides outside the gene matches: 9. Looked up from germline, CDR1 is ENHRY and CDR2 is SYGVKD. The CDR3 runs to 15 residues.

The CDR3 protein is CASSGGTSGGYEQYF. DNA of the CDR3: TGCGCCAGCAGCGGGGGGACTAGCGGGGGATACGAGCAGTACTTC. The genes are TRBV5-1 and TRBJ2-7, with TRBD2 matching over 14 bases. CDR1 is SGHRS, CDR2 YFSETQ, per germline. Unmatched junction bases numbered 4, after V lost 4 bases and J lost 4 bases. The CDR3 runs to 15 residues. Supplemented by reference TRBV5-1 and TRBJ2-7, the full variable domain reads KAGVTQTPRYLIKTRGQQVTLSCSPISGHRSVSWYQQTPGQGLQFLFEYFSETQRNKGNFPGRFSGRQFSNSRSEMNVSTLELGDSALYLCASSGGTSGGYEQYFGPGTRLTVT.

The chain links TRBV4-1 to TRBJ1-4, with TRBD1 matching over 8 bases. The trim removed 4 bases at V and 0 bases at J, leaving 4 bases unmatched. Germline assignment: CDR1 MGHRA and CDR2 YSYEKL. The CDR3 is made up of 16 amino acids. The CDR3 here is CASSLEQGATNEKLFF. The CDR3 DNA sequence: TGCGCCAGCAGCCTAGAACAGGGGGCAACTAATGAAAAACTGTTTTTT.

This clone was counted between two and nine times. The CDR3 sequence: CASSPHLGRYVAGELFF. CDR3 in DNA: TGTGCCAGCAGCCCTCACCTAGGGAGGTATGTCGCCGGGGAGCTGTTTTTT. The V and J genes are TRBV9 and TRBJ2-2; D is possibly TRBD2 (6 bases). The germline V gene has CDR1 SGDLS and CDR2 YYNGEE. V was cut by 4 bases and J by 6 bases, with 22 bases left in between. The CDR3 totals 17 residues.

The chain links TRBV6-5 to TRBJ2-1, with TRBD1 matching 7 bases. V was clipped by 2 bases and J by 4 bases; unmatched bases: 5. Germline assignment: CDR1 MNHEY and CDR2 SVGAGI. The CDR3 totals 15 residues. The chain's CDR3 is CASSYPGQLYNEQFF. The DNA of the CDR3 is TGTGCCAGCAGTTACCCGGGACAGTTATACAATGAGCAGTTCTTC.

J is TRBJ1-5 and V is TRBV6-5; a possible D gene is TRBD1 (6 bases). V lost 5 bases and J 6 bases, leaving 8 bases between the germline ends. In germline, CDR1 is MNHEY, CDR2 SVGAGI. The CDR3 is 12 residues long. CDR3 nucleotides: TGTGCCAGCAGTGACAGGAGTCAGCCCCAGCATTTT. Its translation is CASSDRSQPQHF.

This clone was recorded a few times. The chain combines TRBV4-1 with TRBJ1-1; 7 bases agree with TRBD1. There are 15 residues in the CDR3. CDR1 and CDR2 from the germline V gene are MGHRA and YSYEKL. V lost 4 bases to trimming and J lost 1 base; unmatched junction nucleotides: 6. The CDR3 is CASSLGNRGNTEAFF. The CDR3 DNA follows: TGCGCCAGCAGCCTCGGCAACAGGGGGAACACTGAAGCTTTCTTT.

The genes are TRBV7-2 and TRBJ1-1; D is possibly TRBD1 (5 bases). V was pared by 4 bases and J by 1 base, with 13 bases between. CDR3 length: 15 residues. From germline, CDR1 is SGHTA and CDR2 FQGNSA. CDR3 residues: CASSYRGGTNTEAFF. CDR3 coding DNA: TGTGCCAGCAGCTATCGGGGAGGGACGAACACTGAAGCTTTCTTT.

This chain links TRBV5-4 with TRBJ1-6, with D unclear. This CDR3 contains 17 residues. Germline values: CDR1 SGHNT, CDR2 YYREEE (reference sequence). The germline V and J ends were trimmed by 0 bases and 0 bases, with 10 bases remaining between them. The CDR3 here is CASSLGGVSSYNSPLHF. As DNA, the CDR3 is TGTGCCAGCAGCTTGGGCGGAGTGAGCTCCTATAATTCACCCCTCCACTTT.

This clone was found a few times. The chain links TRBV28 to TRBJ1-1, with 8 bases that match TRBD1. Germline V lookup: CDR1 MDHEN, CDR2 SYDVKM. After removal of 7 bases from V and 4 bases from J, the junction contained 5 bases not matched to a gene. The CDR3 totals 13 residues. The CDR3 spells CASIRTGFTEAFF. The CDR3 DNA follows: TGTGCCAGCATTCGGACAGGGTTCACTGAAGCTTTCTTT.

The DNA for the CDR3 is TGCAGCGTTCTAAAATCGACTAGCGGGAGATACAATGAGCAGTTCTTC. As protein: CSVLKSTSGRYNEQFF. The chain uses TRBV29-1 and TRBJ2-1; 12 nucleotides line up with TRBD2. Trimming removed 5 bases from V and 4 bases from J; junction bases left unmatched: 9. Germline lookup yields CDR1 SQVTM and CDR2 ANQGSEA. The CDR3 is made up of 16 amino acids.

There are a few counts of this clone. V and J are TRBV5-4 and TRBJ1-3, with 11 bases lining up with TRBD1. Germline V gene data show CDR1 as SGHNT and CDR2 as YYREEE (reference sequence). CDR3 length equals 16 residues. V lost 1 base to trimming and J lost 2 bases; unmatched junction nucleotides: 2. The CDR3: CASSLRGQGAGNTIYF. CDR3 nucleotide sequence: TGTGCCAGCAGCTTGCGGGGACAGGGGGCTGGAAACACCATATATTTT.

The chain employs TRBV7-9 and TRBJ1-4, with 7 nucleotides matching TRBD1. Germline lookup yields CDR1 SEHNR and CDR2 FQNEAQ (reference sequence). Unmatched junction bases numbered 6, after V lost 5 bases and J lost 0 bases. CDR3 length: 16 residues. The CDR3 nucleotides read TGTGCCAGCAGCGAATCAAGGGGGCCAACTAATGAAAAACTGTTTTTT. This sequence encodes CASSESRGPTNEKLFF.

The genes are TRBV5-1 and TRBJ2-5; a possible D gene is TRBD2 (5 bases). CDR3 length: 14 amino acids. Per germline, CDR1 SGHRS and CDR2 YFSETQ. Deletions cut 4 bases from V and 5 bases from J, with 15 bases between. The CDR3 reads CASSHPGGYETQYF. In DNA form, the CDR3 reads TGCGCCAGCAGCCATCCGGGCGGGTACGAGACCCAGTACTTC.

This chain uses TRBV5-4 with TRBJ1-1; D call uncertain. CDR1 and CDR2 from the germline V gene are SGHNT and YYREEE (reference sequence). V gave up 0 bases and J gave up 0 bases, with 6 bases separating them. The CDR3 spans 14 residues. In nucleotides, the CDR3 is TGTGCCAGCAGCTTGGCCACAGTGAACACTGAAGCTTTCTTT. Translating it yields CASSLATVNTEAFF.

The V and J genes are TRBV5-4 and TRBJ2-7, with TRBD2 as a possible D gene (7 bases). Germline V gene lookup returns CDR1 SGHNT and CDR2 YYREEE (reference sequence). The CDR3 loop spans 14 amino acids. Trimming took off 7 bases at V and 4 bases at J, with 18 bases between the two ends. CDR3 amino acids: CASPPSGGHYEQYV. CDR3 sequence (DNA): TGTGCCAGCCCCCCCTCGGGGGGACATTACGAGCAGTACGTC.

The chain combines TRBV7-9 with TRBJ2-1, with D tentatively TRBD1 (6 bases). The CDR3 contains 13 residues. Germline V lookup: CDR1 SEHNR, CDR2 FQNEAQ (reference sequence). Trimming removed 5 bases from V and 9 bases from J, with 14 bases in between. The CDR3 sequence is CASSLQGQAEQFF. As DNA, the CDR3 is TGTGCCAGCAGCCTACAGGGTCAGGCTGAGCAGTTCTTC.

The CDR3 sequence is CASSYGLAGVSEQYV. The CDR3 DNA sequence: TGTGCCAGCAGTTACGGACTAGCGGGAGTATCCGAGCAGTACGTC. This sequence joins TRBV6-5 and TRBJ2-7; 13 bases fit TRBD2. This CDR3 has 15 residues. V lost 2 bases and J lost 6; bases outside the gene matches: 4. From germline, CDR1 is MNHEY and CDR2 SVGAGI.

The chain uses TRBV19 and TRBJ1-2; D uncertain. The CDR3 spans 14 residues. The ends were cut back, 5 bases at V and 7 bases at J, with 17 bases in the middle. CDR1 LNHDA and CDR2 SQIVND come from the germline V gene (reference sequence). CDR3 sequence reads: CASSFSSDTGGYTF. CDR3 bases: TGTGCCAGTAGTTTCAGCTCCGACACTGGTGGCTACACCTTC.

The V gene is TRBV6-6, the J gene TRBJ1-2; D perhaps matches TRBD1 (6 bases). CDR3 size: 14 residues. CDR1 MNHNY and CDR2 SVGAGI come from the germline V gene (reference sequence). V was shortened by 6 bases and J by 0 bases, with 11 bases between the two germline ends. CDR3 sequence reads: CASSSDRTNYGYTF. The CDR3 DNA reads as TGTGCCAGCAGCTCCGACAGGACTAACTATGGCTACACCTTC.

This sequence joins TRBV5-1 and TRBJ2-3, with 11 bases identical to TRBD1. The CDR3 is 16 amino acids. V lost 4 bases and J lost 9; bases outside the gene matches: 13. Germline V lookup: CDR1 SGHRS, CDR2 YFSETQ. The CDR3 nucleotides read TGCGCCAGCAGCCCGGAAACCGGGACAGGGGGGCAAACGCAGTATTTT. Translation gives CASSPETGTGGQTQYF.

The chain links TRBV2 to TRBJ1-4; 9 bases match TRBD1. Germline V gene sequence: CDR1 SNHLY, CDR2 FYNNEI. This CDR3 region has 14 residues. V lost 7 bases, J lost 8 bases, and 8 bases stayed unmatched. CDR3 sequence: CASKLTGTGEKLFF. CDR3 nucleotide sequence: TGTGCCAGCAAACTGACAGGGACAGGGGAAAAACTGTTTTTT.